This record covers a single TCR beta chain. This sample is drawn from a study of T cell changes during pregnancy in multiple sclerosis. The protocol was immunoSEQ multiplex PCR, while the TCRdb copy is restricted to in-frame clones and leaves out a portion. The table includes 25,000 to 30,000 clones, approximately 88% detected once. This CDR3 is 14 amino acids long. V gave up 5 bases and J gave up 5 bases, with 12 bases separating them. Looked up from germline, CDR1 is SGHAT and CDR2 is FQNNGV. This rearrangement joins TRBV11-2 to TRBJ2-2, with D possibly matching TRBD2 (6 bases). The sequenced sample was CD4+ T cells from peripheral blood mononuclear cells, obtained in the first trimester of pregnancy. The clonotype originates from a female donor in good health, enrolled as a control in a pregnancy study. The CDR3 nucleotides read TGTGCCAGCAGCGCCCTTCTAGCGACCGGGGAGCTGTTTTTT. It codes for CASSALLATGELFF. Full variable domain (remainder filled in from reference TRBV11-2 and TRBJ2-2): EAGVAQSPRYKIIEKRQSVAFWCNPISGHATLYWYQQILGQGPKLLIQFQNNGVVDDSQLPKDRFSAERLKGVDSTLKIQPAKLEDSAVYLCASSALLATGELFFGEGSRLTVL.